The 13 T cell receptor beta chains presented below share a single source sample, sequenced in a study of radiotherapy plus CTLA-4 blockade in lung cancer. TCRdb's table, derived via immunoSEQ multiplex PCR, lists solely in-frame clones and lacks some. The profile shows 90,000 or so clones, around 83% of them singletons. The material was peripheral blood, obtained from a patient treated with radiotherapy plus ipilimumab. The receptors here all came from a human donor with non-small cell lung cancer who had stable disease on radiotherapy plus ipilimumab.

The genes are TRBV19 and TRBJ2-1; the D is unclear. Looked up from germline, CDR1 is LNHDA and CDR2 is SQIVND (reference sequence). Trimming removed 6 bases from V and 0 bases from J, with 9 bases in between. The CDR3 extends over 14 amino acids. CDR3 DNA: TGTGCCAGTAGGTCGGCAATCTCCTACAATGAGCAGTTCTTC. Translating it yields CASRSAISYNEQFF.

The chain uses TRBV28 and TRBJ1-4, with a possible D match to TRBD1 (5 bases). The V and J ends lost 6 bases and 5 bases respectively, with 25 bases between them. Germline CDR1 MDHEN, CDR2 SYDVKM. The CDR3 runs 18 residues. The CDR3 protein is CASSPSEKPRGLNEKLFF. CDR3 nucleotides: TGTGCCAGCAGCCCGTCAGAGAAGCCCCGGGGGTTGAATGAAAAACTGTTTTTT.

The chain recombines TRBV28 with TRBJ2-7; TRBD1 agrees at 11 bases. The CDR3 is 15 residues long. V trimming: 3 bases; J trimming: 3 bases; junction bases outside the gene matches: 4. Germline V CDR1 and CDR2: MDHEN, SYDVKM. The CDR3 DNA reads TGTGCCAGCAGTTTGAGAGGGACAGGGGGCTACGAGCAGTACTTC. Translated: CASSLRGTGGYEQYF.

This sequence joins TRBV28 and TRBJ1-4; D may be TRBD1 (6 bases). The CDR3 length is 14 residues. V lost 3 bases and J 3 bases, leaving 8 bases between the germline ends. Germline assignment: CDR1 MDHEN and CDR2 SYDVKM. For the CDR3, the DNA is TGTGCCAGCAGTTTTGCAGGGGCTAATGAAAAACTGTTTTTT. Translating it yields CASSFAGANEKLFF.

The chain links TRBV28 to TRBJ1-4, with 7 bases lining up with TRBD1. CDR3 length: 14 residues. J gave up 8 bases and V 3 bases, and 6 bases lay outside the gene matches. Germline V gene lookup returns CDR1 MDHEN and CDR2 SYDVKM. The CDR3 sequence is CASSFQGVAEKLFF. DNA of the CDR3: TGTGCCAGCAGTTTTCAGGGGGTGGCCGAAAAACTGTTTTTT.

The rearrangement links TRBV11-2 to TRBJ1-6, with no clear D. This CDR3 has 13 residues. Germline V gene lookup returns CDR1 SGHAT and CDR2 FQNNGV. Trimming left V 0 bases short and J 8 bases short, with 5 bases between. CDR3 amino acids: CASSLELDSPLHF. CDR3 in DNA: TGTGCCAGCAGCTTAGAGTTGGATTCACCCCTCCACTTT. Filled out from reference TRBV11-2 and TRBJ1-6, the complete variable domain reads EAGVAQSPRYKIIEKRQSVAFWCNPISGHATLYWYQQILGQGPKLLIQFQNNGVVDDSQLPKDRFSAERLKGVDSTLKIQPAKLEDSAVYLCASSLELDSPLHFGNGTRLTVT.

V is TRBV6-5 and J is TRBJ1-3, with 12 bases that match TRBD1. The CDR3 length is 16 residues. Trimming cost V 4 bases and J 3 bases; bases outside gene matches: 4. Germline CDR1 is MNHEY and CDR2 is SVGAGI. The CDR3 region is CASSSGQGALGNTIYF. CDR3 nucleotides: TGTGCCAGCAGTTCGGGACAGGGGGCGCTTGGAAACACCATATATTTT.

The genes are TRBV28 and TRBJ2-5; D might be TRBD1 (6 bases). The V gene's germline CDR1 is MDHEN and CDR2 SYDVKM. V dropped 6 bases and J dropped 6 bases, with 41 bases sitting between them. The CDR3 is made up of 22 amino acids. CDR3 amino acids: CASSLSSIFAGAWRVPRKTQYF. In nucleotides, the CDR3 is TGTGCCAGCAGCCTTAGTTCGATATTTGCAGGGGCCTGGCGGGTGCCGCGGAAGACCCAGTACTTC.

The rearrangement uses TRBV6-1 and TRBJ2-1; tentative D call: TRBD2 (6 bases). The CDR3 consists of 15 residues. V shed 7 bases and J shed 9 bases, with 22 bases lying between them. Germline CDR1 MNHNS, CDR2 SASEGT. The CDR3 DNA follows: TGTGCCAGCACCAGAGGCGGGGTCGCGCCGAGTGAGCAGTTCTTC. As protein: CASTRGGVAPSEQFF.

A word on this clone: The junction departs from germline at one end; a sequencing error may be responsible. The V call is TRBV6-5, the J call TRBJ2-7, with 8 bases that match TRBD2. Germline loops: CDR1 MNHEY, CDR2 SVGAGI. The CDR3 spans 13 residues. CDR3 loop: CASRYAGGAAKHF. As DNA, the CDR3 is TGTGCCAGCAGGTACGCGGGGGGCGCCGCCAAGCACTTC.

The J gene is TRBJ2-7, the V gene TRBV4-1; tentatively, D is TRBD2 (6 bases). The length of the CDR3 is 14 residues. From germline, CDR1 is MGHRA and CDR2 YSYEKL. Deletions cut 1 base from V and 4 bases from J, with 11 bases between. For the CDR3, the DNA is TGCGCCAGCAGCCAAGGGCTAGCGTCTTACGAGCAGTACTTC. Protein sequence: CASSQGLASYEQYF.

The chain links TRBV7-9 to TRBJ1-1; weak D call: TRBD1 (5 bases). Germline V gene lookup returns CDR1 SEHNR and CDR2 FQNEAQ (reference sequence). Trimming removed 2 bases from V and 5 bases from J, with 9 bases in between. The CDR3 consists of 13 residues. The CDR3 sequence is CASSLIGETEAFF. The DNA for the CDR3 is TGTGCCAGCAGCTTAATAGGGGAGACTGAAGCTTTCTTT. The whole variable domain, remainder taken from reference TRBV7-9 and TRBJ1-1, is DTGVSQNPRHKITKRGQNVTFRCDPISEHNRLYWYRQTLGQGPEFLTYFQNEAQLEKSRLLSDRFSAERPKGSFSTLEIQRTEQGDSAMYLCASSLIGETEAFFGQGTRLTVV.

This chain joins TRBV28 and TRBJ1-1; D possibly corresponds to TRBD1 (5 bases). Germline lookup yields CDR1 MDHEN and CDR2 SYDVKM. Trimming stripped 0 bases from V and 0 bases from J, with 8 bases between. There are 15 residues in the CDR3. The CDR3, as DNA: TGTGCCAGCAGTTTATGGACAGTACTGAACACTGAAGCTTTCTTT. It is translated as CASSLWTVLNTEAFF.